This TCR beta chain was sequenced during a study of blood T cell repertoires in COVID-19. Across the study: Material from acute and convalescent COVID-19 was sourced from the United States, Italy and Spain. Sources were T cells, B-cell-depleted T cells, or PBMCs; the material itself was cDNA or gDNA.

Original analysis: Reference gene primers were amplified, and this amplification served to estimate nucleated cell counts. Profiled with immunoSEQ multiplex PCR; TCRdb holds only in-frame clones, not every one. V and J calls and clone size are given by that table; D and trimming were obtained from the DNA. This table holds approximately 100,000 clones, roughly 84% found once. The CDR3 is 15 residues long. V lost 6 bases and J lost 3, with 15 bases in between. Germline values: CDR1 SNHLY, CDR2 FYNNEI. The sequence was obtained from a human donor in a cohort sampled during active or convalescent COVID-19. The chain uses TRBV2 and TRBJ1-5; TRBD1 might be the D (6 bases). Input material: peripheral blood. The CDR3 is CASSRTVSYNQPQHF. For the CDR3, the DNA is TGTGCCAGCAGCCGGACAGTGTCTTACAATCAGCCCCAGCATTTT. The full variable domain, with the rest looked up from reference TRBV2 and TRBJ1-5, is EPEVTQTPSHQVTQMGQEVILRCVPISNHLYFYWYRQILGQKVEFLVSFYNNEISEKSEIFDDQFSVERPDGSNFTLKIRSTKLEDSAMYFCASSRTVSYNQPQHFGDGTRLSIL.